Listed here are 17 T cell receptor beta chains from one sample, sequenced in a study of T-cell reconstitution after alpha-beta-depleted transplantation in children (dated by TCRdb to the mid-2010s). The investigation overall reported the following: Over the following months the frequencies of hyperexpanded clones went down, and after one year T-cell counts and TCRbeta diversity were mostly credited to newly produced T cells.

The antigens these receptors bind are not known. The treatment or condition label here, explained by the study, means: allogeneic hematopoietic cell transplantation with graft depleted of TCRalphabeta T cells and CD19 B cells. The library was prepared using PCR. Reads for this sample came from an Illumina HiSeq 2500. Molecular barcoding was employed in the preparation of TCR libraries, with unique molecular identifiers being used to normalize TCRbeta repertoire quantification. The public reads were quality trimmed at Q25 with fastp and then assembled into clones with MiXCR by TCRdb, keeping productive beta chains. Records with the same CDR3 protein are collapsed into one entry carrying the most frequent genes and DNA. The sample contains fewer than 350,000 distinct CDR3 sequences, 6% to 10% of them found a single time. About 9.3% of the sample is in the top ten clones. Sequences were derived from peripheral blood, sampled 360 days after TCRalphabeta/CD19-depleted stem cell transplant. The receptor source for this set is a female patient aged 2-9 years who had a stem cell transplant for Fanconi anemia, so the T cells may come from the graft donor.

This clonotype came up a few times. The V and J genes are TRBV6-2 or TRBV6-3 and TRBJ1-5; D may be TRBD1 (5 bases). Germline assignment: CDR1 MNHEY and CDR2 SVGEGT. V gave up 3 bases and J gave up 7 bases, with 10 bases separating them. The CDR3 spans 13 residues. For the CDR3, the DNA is TGTGCCAGCAGTTATCCAGGGTACCAGCCCCAGCATTTT. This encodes CASSYPGYQPQHF.

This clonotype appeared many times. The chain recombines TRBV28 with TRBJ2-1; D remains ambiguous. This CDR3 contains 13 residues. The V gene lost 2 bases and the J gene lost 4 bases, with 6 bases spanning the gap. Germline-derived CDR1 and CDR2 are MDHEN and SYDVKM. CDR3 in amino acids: CASSLRVYNEQFF. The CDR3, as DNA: TGTGCCAGCAGTTTAAGGGTATACAATGAGCAGTTCTTC.

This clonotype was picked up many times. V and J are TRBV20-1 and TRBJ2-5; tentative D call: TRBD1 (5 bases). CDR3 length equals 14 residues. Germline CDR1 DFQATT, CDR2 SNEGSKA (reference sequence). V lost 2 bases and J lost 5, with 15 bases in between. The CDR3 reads CSARPYTGRETQYF. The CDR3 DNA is TGCAGTGCTAGACCCTATACAGGCAGGGAGACCCAGTACTTC.

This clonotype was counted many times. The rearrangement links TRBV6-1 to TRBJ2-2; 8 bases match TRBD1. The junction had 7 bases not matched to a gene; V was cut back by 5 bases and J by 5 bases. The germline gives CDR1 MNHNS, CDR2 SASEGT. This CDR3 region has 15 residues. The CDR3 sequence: CASSQGQGYTGELFF. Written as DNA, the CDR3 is TGTGCCAGCAGTCAAGGACAGGGTTATACCGGGGAGCTGTTTTTT.

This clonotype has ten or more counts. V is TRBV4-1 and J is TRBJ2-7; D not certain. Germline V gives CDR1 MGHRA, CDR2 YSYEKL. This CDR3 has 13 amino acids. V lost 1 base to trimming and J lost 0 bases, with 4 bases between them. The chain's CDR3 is CASSQVSSYEQYF. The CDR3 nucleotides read TGCGCCAGCAGCCAAGTTAGCTCCTACGAGCAGTACTTC.

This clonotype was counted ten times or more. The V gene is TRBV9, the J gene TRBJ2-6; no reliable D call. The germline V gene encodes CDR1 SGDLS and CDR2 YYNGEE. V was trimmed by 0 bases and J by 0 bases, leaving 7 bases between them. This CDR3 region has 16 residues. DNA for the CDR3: TGTGCCAGCAGCGTAGACATCCTCTCTGGGGCCAACGTCCTGACTTTC. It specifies CASSVDILSGANVLTF.

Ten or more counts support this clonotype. The CDR3 nucleotides read TGTGCCAGCAGCTTCCACGGATCCTACGAGCAGTACTTC. It yields the protein CASSFHGSYEQYF. The J gene is TRBJ2-7, the V gene TRBV5-5; D gene uncertain. This CDR3 region has 13 residues. The germline gives CDR1 SGHKS, CDR2 YYEKEE (reference sequence). Trimming took off 2 bases at V and 1 base at J, with 7 bases between the two ends. The complete variable domain, with remaining parts taken from reference TRBV5-5 and TRBJ2-7, reads DAGVTQSPTHLIKTRGQQVTLRCSPISGHKSVSWYQQVLGQGPQFIFQYYEKEERGRGNFPDRFSARQFPNYSSELNVNALLLGDSALYLCASSFHGSYEQYFGPGTRLTVT.

CDR3 region: CASSQRDSRYF. The CDR3 DNA reads as TGTGCCAGCAGCCAAAGGGACAGCCGTTACTTC. The gene calls are TRBV5-5 and TRBJ2-7; 7 bases are a match to TRBD1. The CDR3 has 11 amino acids. Per the germline V gene, CDR1 is SGHKS and CDR2 is YYEKEE (reference sequence). Trimming at V came to 4 bases and at J to 13 bases, leaving 8 bases not matched to a gene.

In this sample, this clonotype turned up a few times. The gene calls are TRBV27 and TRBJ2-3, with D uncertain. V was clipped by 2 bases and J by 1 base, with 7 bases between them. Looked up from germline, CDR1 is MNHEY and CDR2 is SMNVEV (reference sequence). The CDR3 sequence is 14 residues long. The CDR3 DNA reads TGTGCCAGCAGTTTAGAGGTTGGCACAGATACGCAGTATTTT. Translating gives CASSLEVGTDTQYF.

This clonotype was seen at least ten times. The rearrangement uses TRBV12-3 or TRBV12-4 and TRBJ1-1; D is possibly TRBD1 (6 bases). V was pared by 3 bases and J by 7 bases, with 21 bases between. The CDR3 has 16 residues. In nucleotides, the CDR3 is TGTGCCAGCAGTTTTTCTACAGCAAACAGGGCCGTTGAAGCTTTCTTT. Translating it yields CASSFSTANRAVEAFF.

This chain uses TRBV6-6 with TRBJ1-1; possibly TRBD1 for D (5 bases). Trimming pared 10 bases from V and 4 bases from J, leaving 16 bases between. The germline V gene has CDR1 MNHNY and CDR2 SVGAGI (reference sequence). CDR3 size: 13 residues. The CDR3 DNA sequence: TGTGCCACCATCCGGGACGGGGGCACTGAAGCTTTCTTT. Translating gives CATIRDGGTEAFF.

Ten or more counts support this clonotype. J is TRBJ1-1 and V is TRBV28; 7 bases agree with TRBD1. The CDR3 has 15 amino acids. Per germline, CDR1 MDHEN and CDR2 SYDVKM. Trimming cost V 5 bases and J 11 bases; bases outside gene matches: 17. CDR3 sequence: CASSAQGRGPDRAFF. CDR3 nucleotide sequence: TGTGCCAGCAGTGCCCAGGGAAGGGGGCCTGATCGGGCTTTCTTT.

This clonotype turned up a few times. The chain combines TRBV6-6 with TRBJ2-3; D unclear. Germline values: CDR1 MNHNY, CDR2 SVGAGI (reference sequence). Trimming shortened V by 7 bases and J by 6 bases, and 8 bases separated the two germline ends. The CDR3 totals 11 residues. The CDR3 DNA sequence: TGTGCCAGCACCGACCGGGATACGCAGTATTTT. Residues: CASTDRDTQYF.

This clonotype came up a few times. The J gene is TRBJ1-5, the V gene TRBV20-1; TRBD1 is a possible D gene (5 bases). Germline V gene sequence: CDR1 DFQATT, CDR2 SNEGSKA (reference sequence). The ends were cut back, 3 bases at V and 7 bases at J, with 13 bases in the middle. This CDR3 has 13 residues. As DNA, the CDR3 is TGCAGTGCTAGTTTCAGGGTTGGACAGCCCCAGCATTTT. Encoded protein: CSASFRVGQPQHF.

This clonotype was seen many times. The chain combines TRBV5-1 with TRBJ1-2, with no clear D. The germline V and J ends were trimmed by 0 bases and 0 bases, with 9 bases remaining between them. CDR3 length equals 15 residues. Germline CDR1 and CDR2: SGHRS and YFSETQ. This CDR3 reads CASSLGAASNYGYTF. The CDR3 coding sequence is TGCGCCAGCAGCTTGGGGGCAGCCTCTAACTATGGCTACACCTTC.

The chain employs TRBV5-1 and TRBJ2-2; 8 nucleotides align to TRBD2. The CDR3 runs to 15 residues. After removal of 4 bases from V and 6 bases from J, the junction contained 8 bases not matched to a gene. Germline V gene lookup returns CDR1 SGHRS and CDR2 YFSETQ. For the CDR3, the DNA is TGCGCCAGCAGCGTTACCAGCGGGAGTCCCGGGGAGCTGTTTTTT. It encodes CASSVTSGSPGELFF.

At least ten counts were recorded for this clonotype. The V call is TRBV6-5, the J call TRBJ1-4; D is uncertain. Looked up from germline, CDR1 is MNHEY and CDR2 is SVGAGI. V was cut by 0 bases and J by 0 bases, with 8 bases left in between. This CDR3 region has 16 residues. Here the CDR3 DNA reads TGTGCCAGCAGTTACTCGATACCTTCAACTAATGAAAAACTGTTTTTT. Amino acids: CASSYSIPSTNEKLFF.